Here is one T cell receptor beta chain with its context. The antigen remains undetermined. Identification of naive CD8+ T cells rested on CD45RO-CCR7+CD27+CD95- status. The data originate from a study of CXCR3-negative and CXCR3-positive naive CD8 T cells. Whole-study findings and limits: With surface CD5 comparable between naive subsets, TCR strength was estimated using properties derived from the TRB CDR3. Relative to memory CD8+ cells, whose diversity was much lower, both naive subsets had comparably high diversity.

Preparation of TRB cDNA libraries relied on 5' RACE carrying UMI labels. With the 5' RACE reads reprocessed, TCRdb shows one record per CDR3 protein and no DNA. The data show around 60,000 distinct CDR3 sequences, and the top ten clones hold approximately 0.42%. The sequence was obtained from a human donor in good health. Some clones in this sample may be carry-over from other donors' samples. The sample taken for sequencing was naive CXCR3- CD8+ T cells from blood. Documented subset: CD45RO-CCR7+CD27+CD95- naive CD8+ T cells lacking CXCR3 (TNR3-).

The CDR3 sequence is CSATQGPSGGLTDTQYF. This chain links TRBV20-1 with TRBJ2-3; the D gene TCRdb calls, TRBD2, cannot be checked with no DNA. Germline V gives CDR1 DFQATT, CDR2 SNEGSKA (reference sequence). This CDR3 spans 17 amino acids.